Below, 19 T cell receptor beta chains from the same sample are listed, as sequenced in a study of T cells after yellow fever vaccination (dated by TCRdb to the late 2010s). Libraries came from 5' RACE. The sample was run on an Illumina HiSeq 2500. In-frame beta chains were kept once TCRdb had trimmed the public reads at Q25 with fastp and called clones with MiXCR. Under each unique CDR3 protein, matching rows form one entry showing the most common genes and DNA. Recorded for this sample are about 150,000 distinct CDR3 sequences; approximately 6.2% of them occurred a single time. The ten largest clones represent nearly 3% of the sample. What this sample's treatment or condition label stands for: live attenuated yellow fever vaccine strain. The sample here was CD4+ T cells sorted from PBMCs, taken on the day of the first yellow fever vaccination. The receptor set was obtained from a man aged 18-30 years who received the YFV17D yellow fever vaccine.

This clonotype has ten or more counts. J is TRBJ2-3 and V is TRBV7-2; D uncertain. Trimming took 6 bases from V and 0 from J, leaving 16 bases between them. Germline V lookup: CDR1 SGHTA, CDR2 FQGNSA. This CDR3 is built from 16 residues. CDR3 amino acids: CASSSNPGTSTDTQYF. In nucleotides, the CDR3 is TGTGCCAGCAGTTCCAACCCGGGCACGAGCACAGATACGCAGTATTTT.

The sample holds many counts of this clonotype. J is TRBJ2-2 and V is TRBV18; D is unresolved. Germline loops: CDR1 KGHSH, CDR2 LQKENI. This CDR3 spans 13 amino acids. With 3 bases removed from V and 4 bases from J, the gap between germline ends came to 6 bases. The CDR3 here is CASSPRGTGELFF. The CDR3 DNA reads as TGTGCCAGCTCACCGCGAGGCACCGGGGAGCTGTTTTTT.

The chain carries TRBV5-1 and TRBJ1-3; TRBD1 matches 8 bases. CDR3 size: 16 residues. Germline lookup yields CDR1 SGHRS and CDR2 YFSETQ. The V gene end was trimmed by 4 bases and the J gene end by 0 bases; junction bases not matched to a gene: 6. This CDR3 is CASSPPDRASGNTIYF. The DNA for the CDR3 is TGCGCCAGCAGCCCCCCGGACAGGGCCTCTGGAAACACCATATATTTT. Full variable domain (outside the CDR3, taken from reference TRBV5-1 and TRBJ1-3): KAGVTQTPRYLIKTRGQQVTLSCSPISGHRSVSWYQQTPGQGLQFLFEYFSETQRNKGNFPGRFSGRQFSNSRSEMNVSTLELGDSALYLCASSPPDRASGNTIYFGEGSWLTVV.

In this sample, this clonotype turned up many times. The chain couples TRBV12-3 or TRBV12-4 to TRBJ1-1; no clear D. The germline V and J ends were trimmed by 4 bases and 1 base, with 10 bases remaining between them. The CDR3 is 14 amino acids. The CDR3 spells CASSSSRANTEAFF. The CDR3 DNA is TGTGCCAGCAGTTCCAGTCGGGCGAACACTGAAGCTTTCTTT.

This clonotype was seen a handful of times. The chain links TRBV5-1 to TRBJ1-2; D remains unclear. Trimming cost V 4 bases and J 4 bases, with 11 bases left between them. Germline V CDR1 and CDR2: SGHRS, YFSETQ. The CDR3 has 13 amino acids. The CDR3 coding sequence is TGCGCCAGCAGCCCGCCGGGGTCCTATGGCTACACCTTC. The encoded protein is CASSPPGSYGYTF.

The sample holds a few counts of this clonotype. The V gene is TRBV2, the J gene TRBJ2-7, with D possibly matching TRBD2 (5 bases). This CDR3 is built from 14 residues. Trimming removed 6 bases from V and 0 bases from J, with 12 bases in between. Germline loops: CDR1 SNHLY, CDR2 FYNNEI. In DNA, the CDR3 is TGTGCCAGCAGCGGGGATAGCTTCTCCTACGAGCAGTACTTC. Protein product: CASSGDSFSYEQYF.

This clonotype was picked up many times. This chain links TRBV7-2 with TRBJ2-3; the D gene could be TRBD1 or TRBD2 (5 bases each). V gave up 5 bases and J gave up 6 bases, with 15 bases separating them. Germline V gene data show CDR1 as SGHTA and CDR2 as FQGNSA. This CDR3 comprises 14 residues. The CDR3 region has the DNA TGTGCCAGCAGCCCGAGGGGTGCCGCTGATACGCAGTATTTT. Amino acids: CASSPRGAADTQYF.

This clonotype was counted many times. The CDR3 DNA follows: TGTGCCAGCAGCTTCTGGGGGCGCGAGCAGTTCTTC. Its translation: CASSFWGREQFF. The chain has TRBV7-2 and TRBJ2-1, with TRBD1 as a possible D gene (6 bases). V lost 3 bases, J lost 10 bases, and 10 bases lay in between. The CDR3 runs to 12 residues. The V gene's germline CDR1 is SGHTA and CDR2 FQGNSA. Combining the CDR3 with reference TRBV7-2 and TRBJ2-1 gives the whole variable domain GAGVSQSPSNKVTEKGKDVELRCDPISGHTALYWYRQSLGQGLEFLIYFQGNSAPDKSGLPSDRFSAERTGGSVSTLTIQRTQQEDSAVYLCASSFWGREQFFGPGTRLTVL.

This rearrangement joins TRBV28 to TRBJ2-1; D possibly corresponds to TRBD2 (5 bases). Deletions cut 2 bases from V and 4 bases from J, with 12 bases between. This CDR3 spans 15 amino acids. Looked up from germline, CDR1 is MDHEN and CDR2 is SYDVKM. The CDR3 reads CASSLTFSEYNEQFF. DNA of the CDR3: TGTGCCAGCAGTTTAACCTTTAGCGAATACAATGAGCAGTTCTTC.

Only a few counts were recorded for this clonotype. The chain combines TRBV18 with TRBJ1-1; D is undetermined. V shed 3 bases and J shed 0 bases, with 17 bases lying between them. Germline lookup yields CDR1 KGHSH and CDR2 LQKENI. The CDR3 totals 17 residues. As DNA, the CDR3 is TGTGCCAGCTCACCTTTTGGGCAGCCTTACATGAACACTGAAGCTTTCTTT. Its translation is CASSPFGQPYMNTEAFF.

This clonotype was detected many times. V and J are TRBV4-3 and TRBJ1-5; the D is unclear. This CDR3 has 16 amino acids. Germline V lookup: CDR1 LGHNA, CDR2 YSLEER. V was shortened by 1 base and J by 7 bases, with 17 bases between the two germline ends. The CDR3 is CASSQGFNGVGQPQHF. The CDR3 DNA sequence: TGCGCCAGCAGCCAAGGGTTCAACGGTGTCGGGCAGCCCCAGCATTTT.

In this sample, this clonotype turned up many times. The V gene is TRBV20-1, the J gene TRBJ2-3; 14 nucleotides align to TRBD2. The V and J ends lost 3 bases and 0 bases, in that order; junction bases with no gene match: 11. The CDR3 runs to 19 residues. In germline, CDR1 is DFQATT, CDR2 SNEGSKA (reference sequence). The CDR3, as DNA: TGCAGTGCTAGTTTTTTCGGACTAGCGGGGGGACCAAGCACAGATACGCAGTATTTT. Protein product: CSASFFGLAGGPSTDTQYF.

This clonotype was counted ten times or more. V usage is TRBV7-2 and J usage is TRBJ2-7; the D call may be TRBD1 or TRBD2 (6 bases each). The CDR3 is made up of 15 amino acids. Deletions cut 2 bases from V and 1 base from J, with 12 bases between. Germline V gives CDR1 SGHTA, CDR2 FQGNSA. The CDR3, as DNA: TGTGCCAGCAGCTTAAGTGGGGGGCCTTCCTACGAGCAGTACTTC. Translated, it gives CASSLSGGPSYEQYF.

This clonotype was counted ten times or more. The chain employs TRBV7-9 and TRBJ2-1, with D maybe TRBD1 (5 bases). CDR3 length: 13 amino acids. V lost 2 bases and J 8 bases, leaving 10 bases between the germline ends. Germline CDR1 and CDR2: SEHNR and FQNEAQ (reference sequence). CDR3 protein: CASSLWAGHEQFF. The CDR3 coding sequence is TGTGCCAGCAGCTTATGGGCAGGGCATGAGCAGTTCTTC.

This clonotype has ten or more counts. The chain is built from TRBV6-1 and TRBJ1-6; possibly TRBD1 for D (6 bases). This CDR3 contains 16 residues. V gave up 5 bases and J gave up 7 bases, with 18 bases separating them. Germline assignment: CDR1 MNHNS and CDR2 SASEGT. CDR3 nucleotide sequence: TGTGCCAGCAGTAAACAGGGTTTAATCGAGAATTCACCCCTCCACTTT. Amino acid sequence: CASSKQGLIENSPLHF.

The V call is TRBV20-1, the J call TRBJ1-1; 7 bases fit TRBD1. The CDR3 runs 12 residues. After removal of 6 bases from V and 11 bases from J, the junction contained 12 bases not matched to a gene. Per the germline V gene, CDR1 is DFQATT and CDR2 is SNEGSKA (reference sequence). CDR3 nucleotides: TGCAGTGCCGAAAGACAGGGTCTTGCCGCTTTCTTT. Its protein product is CSAERQGLAAFF.

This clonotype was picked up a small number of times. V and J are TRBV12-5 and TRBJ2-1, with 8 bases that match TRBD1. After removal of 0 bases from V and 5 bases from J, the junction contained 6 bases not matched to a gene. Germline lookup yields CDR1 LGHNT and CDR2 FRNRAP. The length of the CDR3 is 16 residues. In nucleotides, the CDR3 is TGTGCTAGTGGTTTGGTCCTTGGACAGGGCAACAATGAGCAGTTCTTC. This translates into CASGLVLGQGNNEQFF.

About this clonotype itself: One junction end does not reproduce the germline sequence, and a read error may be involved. In DNA form, the CDR3 reads TGTACCAGCAGCCTAAGGGACGGCACTAATGAAAAACTGTTTTTT. Protein product: CTSSLRDGTNEKLFF. The chain is built from TRBV7-9 and TRBJ1-4, with D perhaps matching TRBD1 (5 bases). The V gene's germline CDR1 is SEHNR and CDR2 FQNEAQ (reference sequence). The CDR3 loop spans 15 amino acids.

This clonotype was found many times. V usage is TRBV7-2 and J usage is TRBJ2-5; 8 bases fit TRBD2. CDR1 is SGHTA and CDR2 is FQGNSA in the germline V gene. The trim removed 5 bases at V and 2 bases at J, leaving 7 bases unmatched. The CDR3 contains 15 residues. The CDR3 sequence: CASSLWTSRQETQYF. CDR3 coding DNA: TGTGCCAGCAGCCTCTGGACTAGCCGTCAAGAGACCCAGTACTTC.